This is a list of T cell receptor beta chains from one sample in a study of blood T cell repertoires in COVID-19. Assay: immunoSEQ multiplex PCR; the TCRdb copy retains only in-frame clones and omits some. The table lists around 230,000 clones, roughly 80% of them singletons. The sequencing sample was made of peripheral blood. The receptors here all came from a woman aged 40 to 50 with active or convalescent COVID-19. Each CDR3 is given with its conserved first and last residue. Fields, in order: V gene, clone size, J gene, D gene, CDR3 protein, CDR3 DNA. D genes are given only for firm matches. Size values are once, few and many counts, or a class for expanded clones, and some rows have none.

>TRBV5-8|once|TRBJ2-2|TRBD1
CASKGQGSGPTGELFF
TGTGCCAGCAAGGGACAGGGGTCGGGGCCGACCGGGGAGCTGTTTTTT
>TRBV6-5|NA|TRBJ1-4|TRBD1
CASSRQGGEKLFF
TGTGCCAGCAGTAGACAGGGTGGGGAAAAACTGTTTTTT
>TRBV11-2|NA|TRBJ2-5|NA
CASSFRQRETQYF
TGTGCCAGCAGTTTCCGACAGAGGGAGACCCAGTACTTC
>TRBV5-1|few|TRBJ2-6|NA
CASSLGMGSGANVLTF
TGCGCCAGCAGCTTGGGGATGGGGAGTGGGGCCAACGTCCTGACTTTC
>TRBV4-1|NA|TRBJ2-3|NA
CASSQGRDTQYF
TGCGCCAGCAGCCAAGGTCGAGATACGCAGTATTTT
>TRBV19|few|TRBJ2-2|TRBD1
CASSIGLGTGVGELFF
TGTGCCAGTAGTATTGGATTGGGGACAGGTGTCGGGGAGCTGTTTTTT
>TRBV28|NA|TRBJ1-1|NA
CASSFSFTEAFF
TGTGCCAGCAGTTTCTCGTTCACTGAAGCTTTCTTT
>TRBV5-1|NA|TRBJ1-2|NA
CASRGQVYTF
TGCGCCAGCAGAGGTCAGGTCTACACCTTC
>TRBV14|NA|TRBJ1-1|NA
CASSPAWVTVNTEAFF
TGTGCCAGCAGCCCAGCGTGGGTCACGGTGAACACTGAAGCTTTCTTT
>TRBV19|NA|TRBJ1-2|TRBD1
CASTLQGADGYTF
TGTGCCAGTACCCTACAGGGGGCCGATGGCTACACCTTC
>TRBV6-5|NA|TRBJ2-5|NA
CASSYSSGGETQYF
TGTGCCAGCAGTTACTCGTCAGGAGGGGAGACCCAGTACTTC
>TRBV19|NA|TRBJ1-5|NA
CASGVTGGQPQHF
TGTGCCAGCGGTGTGACAGGTGGTCAGCCCCAGCATTTT
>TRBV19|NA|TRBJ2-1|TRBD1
CASRSGGPYNEQFF
TGTGCCAGTAGATCAGGGGGCCCCTACAATGAGCAGTTCTTC
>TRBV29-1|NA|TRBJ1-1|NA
CSVAGTEAFF
TGCAGCGTTGCAGGCACTGAAGCTTTCTTT
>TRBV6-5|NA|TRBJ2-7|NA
CALGGQVIEQYF
TGTGCCCTGGGAGGTCAAGTTATCGAGCAGTACTTC
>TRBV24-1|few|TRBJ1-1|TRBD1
CATKGQENTEAFF
TGTGCCACCAAAGGACAGGAGAACACTGAAGCTTTCTTT
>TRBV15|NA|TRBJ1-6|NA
CATSRDVRGSPLHF
TGTGCCACCAGCAGAGATGTCCGGGGTTCACCCCTCCACTTT
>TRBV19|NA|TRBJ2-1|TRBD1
CASTPSFGDRGSGAQFF
TGTGCCAGTACCCCGAGTTTCGGGGACAGGGGCTCAGGGGCCCAGTTCTTC
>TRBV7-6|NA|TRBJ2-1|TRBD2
CASSLGGGGLNEQFF
TGTGCCAGCAGCTTAGGCGGCGGGGGGTTAAATGAGCAGTTCTTC
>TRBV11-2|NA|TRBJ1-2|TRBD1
CASSAQGARGYTF
TGTGCCAGCAGCGCCCAGGGGGCGCGTGGCTACACCTTC
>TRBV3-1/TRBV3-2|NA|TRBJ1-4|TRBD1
CASSQEAGGEKLFF
TGTGCCAGCAGCCAAGAGGCAGGGGGTGAAAAACTGTTTTTT
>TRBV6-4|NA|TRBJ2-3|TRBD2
CASSQTSGSTDTQYF
TGTGCCAGCAGTCAGACTAGCGGGAGCACAGATACGCAGTATTTT
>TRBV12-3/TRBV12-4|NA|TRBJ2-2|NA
CASQNTGELFF
TGTGCCAGCCAGAACACCGGGGAGCTGTTTTTT
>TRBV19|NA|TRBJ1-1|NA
CASETQGKGKTEAFF
TGTGCCAGTGAGACGCAGGGTAAGGGGAAAACTGAAGCTTTCTTT
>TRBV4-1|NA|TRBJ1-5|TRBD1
CASSQEDRGLSNQPQHF
TGCGCCAGCAGCCAAGAAGACAGGGGACTAAGCAATCAGCCCCAGCATTTT
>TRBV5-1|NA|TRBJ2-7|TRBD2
CASSLAGLPAYEQYF
TGCGCCAGCAGCTTAGCGGGACTCCCGGCCTACGAGCAGTACTTC
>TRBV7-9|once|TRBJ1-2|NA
CASSGYRDGYTF
TGTGCCAGCAGCGGATACAGGGATGGCTACACCTTC
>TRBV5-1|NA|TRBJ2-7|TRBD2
CASSLGAPFSRLAGAYEQYF
TGCGCCAGCAGCCTTGGGGCCCCCTTTTCAAGACTAGCGGGGGCCTACGAGCAGTACTTC
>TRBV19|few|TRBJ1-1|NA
CASSMGMDIMNTEAFF
TGTGCCAGTAGTATGGGGATGGACATCATGAACACTGAAGCTTTCTTT
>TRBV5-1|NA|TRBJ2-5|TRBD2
CASSLGGLAGGRQETQYF
TGCGCCAGCAGCTTGGGTGGACTAGCGGGAGGTCGGCAAGAGACCCAGTACTTC
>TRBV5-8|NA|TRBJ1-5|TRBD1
CASSPRQGNQPQHF
TGTGCCAGCAGCCCACGACAGGGGAATCAGCCCCAGCATTTT
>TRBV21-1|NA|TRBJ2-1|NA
CASSNLPFISGGRYNEQFF
TGTGCCAGCAGCAATCTTCCCTTTATTAGCGGGGGGCGATACAATGAGCAGTTCTTC
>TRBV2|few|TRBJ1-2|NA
CASSAGTPNYGYTF
TGTGCCAGCAGTGCAGGGACTCCTAACTATGGCTACACCTTC
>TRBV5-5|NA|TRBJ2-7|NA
CASSTTYRVVVDEQYF
TGTGCCAGCAGCACCACCTACAGGGTCGTAGTAGACGAGCAGTACTTC
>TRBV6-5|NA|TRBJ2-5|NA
CASSYSASRQVNF
TGTGCCAGCAGTTACTCGGCTTCGCGACAGGTGAACTTC
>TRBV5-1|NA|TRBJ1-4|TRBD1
CASSLVPGGSEKLFF
TGCGCCAGCAGCTTGGTTCCAGGGGGCTCTGAAAAACTGTTTTTT